What follows are 7 T cell receptor beta chains derived from one specimen sequenced in a study of T cell clones after liver transplantation. The repertoire was sequenced with immunoSEQ multiplex PCR; TCRdb's copy has only in-frame clones and lacks some. The sample lists around 100,000 clones; under 90% were seen once. The sample in question was CD4+ T cells from blood, obtained approximately 43 months after liver transplant. These receptors came from a human patient who received a liver transplant. Some of the T cells may derive from the graft donor.

The chain couples TRBV5-8 to TRBJ1-1, with D uncertain. Germline V gene lookup returns CDR1 SGHTS and CDR2 YDEGEE. The CDR3 runs to 15 residues. Trimming pared 3 bases from V and 1 base from J, leaving 13 bases between. The CDR3 nucleotides are TGTGCCAGCAGCTCACCCGGATCATGGAACACTGAAGCTTTCTTT. This gives the protein CASSSPGSWNTEAFF.

The chain employs TRBV18 and TRBJ2-5; 7 bases are shared with TRBD2. The V and J ends lost 5 bases and 2 bases, in that order; junction bases with no gene match: 5. This CDR3 is 14 amino acids long. Germline V gene lookup returns CDR1 KGHSH and CDR2 LQKENI. The CDR3 is CASSAQGLQETQYF. The CDR3 nucleotides are TGTGCCAGCTCAGCGCAGGGACTACAAGAGACCCAGTACTTC.

This chain links TRBV7-3 with TRBJ2-2, with 8 bases lining up with TRBD2. V shed 4 bases and J 2 bases; nucleotides not matched to a gene: 6. The germline gives CDR1 SGHTA, CDR2 FQGTGA. The CDR3 covers 16 residues. The chain's CDR3 is CASSSNSGANTGELFF. The CDR3 nucleotides are TGTGCCAGCAGCTCGAATAGCGGGGCCAACACCGGGGAGCTGTTTTTT.

The CDR3 sequence is CASSYSLLPGELFF. The CDR3 DNA follows: TGTGCCAGCAGTTACTCCCTTCTTCCCGGGGAGCTGTTTTTT. J is TRBJ2-2 and V is TRBV6-5; D is undetermined. V was trimmed by 0 bases and J by 6 bases, leaving 8 bases between them. From germline, CDR1 is MNHEY and CDR2 SVGAGI. CDR3 size: 14 residues.

This chain links TRBV6-5 with TRBJ1-2; D gene ambiguous. The CDR3 spans 14 residues. Germline CDR1 and CDR2: MNHEY and SVGAGI. V was trimmed by 6 bases and J by 1 base, leaving 12 bases between them. CDR3 loop: CASSRLQDNYGYTF. The CDR3 nucleotides are TGTGCCAGCAGCCGCCTGCAGGATAACTATGGCTACACCTTC.

The J gene is TRBJ2-2, the V gene TRBV18; D gene unclear. The germline V gene encodes CDR1 KGHSH and CDR2 LQKENI. Trimming took 3 bases from V and 2 from J, leaving 4 bases between them. The CDR3 spans 13 residues. CDR3 in DNA: TGTGCCAGCTCACCCGATAACACCGGGGAGCTGTTTTTT. It encodes CASSPDNTGELFF.

This sequence joins TRBV19 and TRBJ1-5; TRBD1 matches 9 bases. After removal of 6 bases from V and 2 bases from J, the junction contained 2 bases not matched to a gene. This CDR3 contains 14 residues. Germline V gives CDR1 LNHDA, CDR2 SQIVND (reference sequence). This CDR3 is CASRRDRGNQPQHF. The CDR3 DNA reads as TGTGCCAGTAGAAGGGACAGGGGCAATCAGCCCCAGCATTTT.